This TCR beta chain was profiled in a study of blood T cell repertoires in COVID-19. This clone was counted between two and nine times. Germline V CDR1 and CDR2: MDHEN, SYDVKM. The CDR3 totals 13 residues. V was pared by 5 bases and J by 3 bases, with 3 bases of the junction left unmatched. Produced via immunoSEQ multiplex PCR; TCRdb's table is partial and in-frame only. This table has 150,000 to 200,000 clones, roughly 85% appearing once. The receptor was derived from a human donor with acute or convalescent COVID-19. The donor label of this sample is uncertain. Material for sequencing was peripheral blood. V and J are TRBV28 and TRBJ1-1; 7 bases align to TRBD1. This chain's CDR3 is CASSRQGYTEAFF. The CDR3 nucleotides read TGTGCCAGCAGTAGACAGGGATACACTGAAGCTTTCTTT.